A selection of T cell receptor beta chains follows, all from one sample in a study of T cell repertoires in cytomegalovirus infection. Via MiXCR, TCRdb re-called the reads, giving one row per CDR3 protein. Of 150,000 to 200,000 distinct CDR3 sequences in the sample, roughly a sixth were seen once. Sequencing was performed on CD8+ T cells from PBMCs. These receptors were obtained from a human donor in good health (CMV status not recorded). Some clones in this sample may be carry-over from other donors' samples. Each CDR3 is given with its conserved first and last residue. The order of the fields is CDR3 protein, CDR3 DNA, V gene, clone size, J gene, D gene. D genes are given only for firm matches. The size entry is marked missing in some rows and otherwise reads once, few, many or a size class.

CASSPGGDYEQYF TGTGCCAGCAGTCCCGGGGGTGACTACGAGCAGTACTTC TRBV6-6 . TRBJ2-7 .
CASEGHSSYEQYF TGTGCCAGCGAGGGGCACAGCTCCTACGAGCAGTACTTC TRBV11-1 few TRBJ2-7 .
CASRTGADNSPLHF TGTGCCAGCAGGACAGGGGCTGACAATTCACCCCTCCACTTT TRBV6-4 few TRBJ1-6 TRBD1
CASSLVLQKSDTQYF TGCGCCAGCAGCTTGGTGTTGCAGAAATCAGATACGCAGTATTTT TRBV5-1 once TRBJ2-3 .
CSAGGLANYNEQFF TGCAGTGCTGGGGGACTAGCGAACTACAATGAGCAGTTCTTC TRBV20-1 . TRBJ2-1 TRBD2
CASSGGLESYNEQFF TGTGCCAGCAGCGGCGGACTAGAATCCTACAATGAGCAGTTCTTC TRBV5-5 few TRBJ2-1 TRBD2
CASSFHKFSRTDTQYF TGTGCCAGCAGTTTCCATAAATTCAGCCGCACAGATACGCAGTATTTT TRBV12-3/TRBV12-4 . TRBJ2-3 .
CSASRGQLYGYTF TGCAGTGCTAGTAGGGGACAGCTTTATGGCTACACCTTC TRBV20-1 . TRBJ1-2 TRBD1
CSAPQVGNTEAFF TGCAGTGCTCCCCAGGTGGGCAACACTGAAGCTTTCTTT TRBV20-1 many TRBJ1-1 .
CASNPAPSGRRETQYF TGTGCCAGCAACCCCGCCCCTAGCGGGAGAAGGGAGACCCAGTACTTC TRBV28 . TRBJ2-5 TRBD2
CASITDLYYNEQFF TGTGCCAGCATCACCGATCTCTACTACAATGAGCAGTTCTTC TRBV12-3/TRBV12-4 . TRBJ2-1 .
CASSLAGGQFLKNNEQFF TGTGCCAGCAGCTTAGCAGGGGGGCAGTTTTTGAAGAACAATGAGCAGTTCTTC TRBV7-2 few TRBJ2-1 .
CASSTGTVNTEAFF TGTGCCAGCAGTACCGGGACGGTAAACACTGAAGCTTTCTTT TRBV9 . TRBJ1-1 .
CASSPLRAGGVLDTQYF TGTGCCAGCAGCCCCCTTAGGGCAGGGGGCGTTTTAGATACGCAGTATTTT TRBV7-2 . TRBJ2-3 TRBD1
CSAIPRGARSYEQYF TGCAGTGCTATCCCGCGGGGGGCCCGATCCTACGAGCAGTACTTC TRBV20-1 . TRBJ2-7 TRBD2
CASSSGRTATSGPSYEQYF TGTGCCAGCAGCTCTGGAAGGACGGCGACTAGCGGGCCCTCCTACGAGCAGTACTTC TRBV7-9 few TRBJ2-7 TRBD2
CSAETDRPYEQYF TGCAGTGCTGAGACGGACAGGCCCTACGAGCAGTACTTC TRBV20-1 . TRBJ2-7 TRBD1
CASTYRGGEQFF TGTGCCAGCACCTATCGAGGAGGTGAGCAGTTCTTC TRBV6-2/TRBV6-3 few TRBJ2-1 .
CASSYLTLTSTDTQYF TGTGCCAGCAGTTACTTGACATTGACTAGCACAGATACGCAGTATTTT TRBV6-6 few TRBJ2-3 .
CASSQGGPEAFF TGTGCCAGCAGTCAAGGGGGGCCTGAAGCTTTCTTT TRBV12-3/TRBV12-4 few TRBJ1-1 .
CASSESARWADTQYF TGCGCCAGCAGTGAGTCAGCTCGATGGGCAGATACGCAGTATTTT TRBV10-1 few TRBJ2-3 .
CASSTGPNEQFF TGTGCCAGCAGCACCGGACCCAATGAGCAGTTCTTC TRBV7-9 few TRBJ2-1 .
CASSSLMARILGNEQFF TGTGCCAGCAGTTCCCTCATGGCCAGAATTCTTGGCAATGAGCAGTTCTTC TRBV28 . TRBJ2-1 .
CASSPPGQGANEQFF TGTGCCAGCAGTCCGCCGGGACAGGGTGCCAATGAGCAGTTCTTC TRBV6-2/TRBV6-3 . TRBJ2-1 TRBD1
CASSQRTREDEKLFF TGTGCCAGCAGCCAAAGGACAAGGGAGGATGAAAAACTGTTTTTT TRBV7-6 once TRBJ1-4 .
CASSYSASRDTGELFF TGTGCCAGCAGTTACTCGGCCAGCAGGGACACCGGGGAGCTGTTTTTT TRBV6-5 . TRBJ2-2 .
CASNRNDRNSNQPQHF TGTGCCAGTAACCGAAACGACCGTAATAGCAATCAGCCCCAGCATTTT TRBV19 few TRBJ1-5 .
CSARSLEGNQPQHF TGCAGTGCTAGATCGCTGGAGGGCAATCAGCCCCAGCATTTT TRBV20-1 few TRBJ1-5 .
CASSQDESSANEQFF TGCGCCAGCAGCCAAGATGAGTCTAGCGCAAATGAGCAGTTCTTC TRBV4-3 many TRBJ2-1 .
CASSYSKLPIYNEQFF TGTGCCAGCAGTTACTCGAAACTCCCGATTTACAATGAGCAGTTCTTC TRBV6-5 once TRBJ2-1 .
CASSSLAESSYNEQFF TGTGCCAGCAGCTCGCTAGCGGAGTCCTCCTACAATGAGCAGTTCTTC TRBV7-9 few TRBJ2-1 TRBD2
CSVDHGYEQYF TGCAGCGTTGATCACGGCTACGAGCAGTACTTC TRBV29-1 . TRBJ2-7 .
CASSPEYIRDTQYF TGTGCCAGCAGCCCCGAATATATCAGGGATACGCAGTATTTT TRBV7-8 . TRBJ2-3 .
CASSRHGLTEAFF TGTGCCAGCAGCAGACACGGCCTCACTGAAGCTTTCTTT TRBV7-6 . TRBJ1-1 .
CASSSRGSGRAGEQFF TGTGCCAGCAGCTCCCGGGGAAGCGGGAGGGCCGGGGAGCAGTTCTTC TRBV7-2 few TRBJ2-1 TRBD2
CASSPPKGPDIQYF TGTGCCAGCAGCCCCCCAAAAGGCCCGGACATTCAGTACTTC TRBV7-8 . TRBJ2-4 .
CASSLSDPSNVLTF TGTGCCAGCAGCTTAAGTGACCCCAGCAACGTCCTGACTTTC TRBV7-3 few TRBJ2-6 .
CASSQGSVEPQHF TGTGCCAGCAGCCAAGGATCGGTCGAGCCCCAGCATTTT TRBV14 . TRBJ1-5 .
CASGLTRTGGNTGELFF TGTGCTAGTGGTTTGACGCGGACAGGGGGCAACACCGGGGAGCTGTTTTTT TRBV12-5 many TRBJ2-2 TRBD1
CASSLGLLAEAFF TGTGCCAGCAGTTTAGGGCTATTAGCTGAAGCTTTCTTT TRBV28 few TRBJ1-1 .
CASSTTAQETQYF TGTGCCAGCAGCACAACAGCCCAAGAGACCCAGTACTTC TRBV12-3/TRBV12-4 few TRBJ2-5 .
CASSLRTNTIGEQYF TGTGCCAGCAGCTTACGGACCAATACTATTGGAGAGCAGTACTTC TRBV7-2 . TRBJ2-7 .
CASSLFAAYNEQFF TGTGCCAGCAGTTTATTTGCAGCTTACAATGAGCAGTTCTTC TRBV28 few TRBJ2-1 .
CASSSGGRTYEQYF TGTGCCAGCAGCTCCGGGGGACGGACCTACGAGCAGTACTTC TRBV7-2 . TRBJ2-7 .
CASSAGTHTEAFF TGTGCCAGCAGTGCCGGGACTCACACTGAAGCTTTCTTT TRBV25-1 . TRBJ1-1 .
CASSLSESRYEQYF TGTGCCAGCAGTCTCTCCGAGAGCAGGTACGAGCAGTACTTC TRBV27 few TRBJ2-7 .
CASSPGQDGELFF TGTGCCAGCAGTCCGGGCCAAGACGGGGAGCTGTTTTTT TRBV28 . TRBJ2-2 .
CASSSQDRVNTEAFF TGTGCCAGCAGCTCCCAGGACAGGGTGAACACTGAAGCTTTCTTT TRBV7-2 few TRBJ1-1 TRBD1
CASSSAGGPGTDTQYF TGTGCCAGCAGTTCAGCGGGAGGGCCGGGAACAGATACGCAGTATTTT TRBV28 . TRBJ2-3 TRBD2
CASSYMVEGYTF TGTGCCAGCAGCTATATGGTAGAAGGCTACACCTTC TRBV7-2 many TRBJ1-2 .